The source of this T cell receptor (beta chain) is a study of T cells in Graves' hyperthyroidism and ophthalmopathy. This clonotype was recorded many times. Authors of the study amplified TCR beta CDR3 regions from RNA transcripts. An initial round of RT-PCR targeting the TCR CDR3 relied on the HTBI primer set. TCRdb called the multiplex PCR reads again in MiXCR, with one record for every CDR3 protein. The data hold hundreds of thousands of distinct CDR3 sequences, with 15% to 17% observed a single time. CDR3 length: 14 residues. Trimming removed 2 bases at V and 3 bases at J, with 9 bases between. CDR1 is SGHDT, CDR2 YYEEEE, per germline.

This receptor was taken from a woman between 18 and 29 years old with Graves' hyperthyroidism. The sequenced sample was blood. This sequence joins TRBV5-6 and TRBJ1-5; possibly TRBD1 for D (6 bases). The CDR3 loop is CASSLQGPNQPQHF. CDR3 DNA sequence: TGTGCCAGCAGCTTACAGGGCCCCAATCAGCCCCAGCATTTT. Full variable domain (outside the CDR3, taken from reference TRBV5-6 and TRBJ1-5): DAGVTQSPTHLIKTRGQQVTLRCSPKSGHDTVSWYQQALGQGPQFIFQYYEEEERQRGNFPDRFSGHQFPNYSSELNVNALLLGDSALYLCASSLQGPNQPQHFGDGTRLSIL.